These 6 T cell receptor beta chains share one sample of origin, sequenced in a study of cytomegalovirus exposure and HLA in healthy donors. The study ran its PCR with 60 Vbeta and 13 Jbeta primers. The table came from immunoSEQ multiplex PCR; TCRdb's copy has only in-frame clones and leaves some out. The sample yields 99,000 or so clones, around four fifths seen once. The source material was PBMCs. All receptors come from a man aged 30 to 39 in good health and CMV-seronegative.

This clone was counted once. The chain joins TRBV6-5 to TRBJ1-6; 8 positions agree with TRBD1. The length of the CDR3 is 15 residues. Germline V gene data show CDR1 as MNHEY and CDR2 as SVGAGI. Trimming at V came to 4 bases and at J to 8 bases, leaving 7 bases not matched to a gene. CDR3 protein: CASSFYLDRDSPLHF. CDR3 nucleotides: TGTGCCAGCAGTTTCTATTTGGACAGGGATTCACCCCTCCACTTT.

The chain carries TRBV13 and TRBJ2-7; 8 nucleotides match TRBD1. Losses at the gene ends were 4 bases for V and 5 bases for J; bases not matched to a gene: 4. Germline CDR1 reads PRHDT; CDR2 reads FYEKMQ (reference sequence). The CDR3 loop spans 13 amino acids. This CDR3 reads CASSSGQGDEQYF. The CDR3 bases are TGTGCCAGCAGCTCCGGACAGGGAGACGAGCAGTACTTC. Combining the CDR3 with reference TRBV13 and TRBJ2-7 gives the whole variable domain AAGVIQSPRHLIKEKRETATLKCYPIPRHDTVYWYQQGPGQDPQFLISFYEKMQSDKGSIPDRFSAQQFSDYHSELNMSSLELGDSALYFCASSSGQGDEQYFGPGTRLTVT.

The chain carries TRBV4-1 and TRBJ2-2; D unclear. Germline assignment: CDR1 MGHRA and CDR2 YSYEKL. Trimming took 5 bases from V and 6 from J, leaving 13 bases between them. The CDR3 extends over 14 amino acids. The CDR3 region has the DNA TGCGCCAGCAGCAAACCTGAGGAACCCGGGGAGCTGTTTTTT. It yields the protein CASSKPEEPGELFF.

This clone occurred once. The V call is TRBV4-1, the J call TRBJ2-7; the match to TRBD2 covers 7 bases. J was trimmed by 2 bases and V by 1 base; bases with no gene match: 2. CDR1 and CDR2 (germline): MGHRA, YSYEKL. The CDR3 is made up of 14 amino acids. CDR3 sequence reads: CASSQGRGTYEQYF. CDR3 nucleotides: TGCGCCAGCAGCCAAGGGCGGGGGACCTACGAGCAGTACTTC.

The CDR3 nucleotides read TGCGCCAGCAGCCAGGCCAGGACAGGTTTGGAGACCCAGTACTTC. This sequence encodes CASSQARTGLETQYF. The chain employs TRBV4-3 and TRBJ2-5, with 7 positions matching TRBD1. V was clipped by 3 bases and J by 5 bases; unmatched bases: 9. From germline, CDR1 is LGHNA and CDR2 YSLEER. This CDR3 is built from 15 residues.

The V and J genes are TRBV18 and TRBJ2-2, with a possible D match to TRBD1 (6 bases). The CDR3 runs 16 residues. Germline V CDR1 and CDR2: KGHSH, LQKENI. The V and J ends lost 3 bases and 0 bases respectively, with 11 bases between them. The CDR3 is CASSPRTETNTGELFF. The CDR3 DNA is TGTGCCAGCTCACCGCGGACAGAAACGAACACCGGGGAGCTGTTTTTT.